The clone carrying this T cell receptor beta chain was seen a single time. In the authors' methods: Reference gene primer amplification gave estimated nucleated cell counts. Sequencing used immunoSEQ multiplex PCR; TCRdb keeps in-frame clones, though not all of them. Clone size and the V and J calls come from that table; the DNA yielded D and trimming. The data contain approximately 180,000 clones, just under 90% of them singletons. These data belong to a study of blood T cell repertoires in COVID-19. This CDR3 spans 15 amino acids. Trimming cost V 10 bases and J 2 bases; bases outside gene matches: 8. The germline CDR1 and CDR2 sequences are WNHNN and SYGVQD (reference sequence).

The chain joins TRBV10-1 to TRBJ2-6; TRBD1 agrees at 7 bases. The sample consisted of peripheral blood. The TCR comes from a woman in her sixties or seventies with COVID-19, enrolled during active disease. The CDR3 spells CAISTGSAGANVLTF. In DNA form, the CDR3 reads TGCGCCATCTCGACAGGGAGTGCTGGGGCCAACGTCCTGACTTTC.